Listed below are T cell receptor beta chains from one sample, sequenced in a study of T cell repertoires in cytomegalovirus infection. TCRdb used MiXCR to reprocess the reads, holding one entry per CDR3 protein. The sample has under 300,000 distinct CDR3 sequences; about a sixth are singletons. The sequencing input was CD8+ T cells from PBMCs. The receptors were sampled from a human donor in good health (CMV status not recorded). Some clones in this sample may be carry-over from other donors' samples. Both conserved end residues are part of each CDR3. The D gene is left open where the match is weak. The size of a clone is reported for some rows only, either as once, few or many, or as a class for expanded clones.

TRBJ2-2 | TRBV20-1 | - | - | TGCAGTGCTGAAAATTTCGTGACCGGGGAGCTGTTTTTT | CSAENFVTGELFF
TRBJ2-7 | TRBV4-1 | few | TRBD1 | TGCGCCAGCAGCCTTGAGACAGGGGCGCTCTACGAGCAGTACTTC | CASSLETGALYEQYF
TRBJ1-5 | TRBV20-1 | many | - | TGCAGTGCTAGAGATGGGTCCTGGACCACCGTTGGTCAGCCCCAGCATTTT | CSARDGSWTTVGQPQHF
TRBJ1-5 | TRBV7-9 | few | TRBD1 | TGTGCGACCGTCCCGTACAGGGGAAATCAGCCCCAGCATTTT | CATVPYRGNQPQHF
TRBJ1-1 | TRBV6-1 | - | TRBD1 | TGTGCCAGCAGTACCCCAGGGGGGGCTGAAGCTTTCTTT | CASSTPGGAEAFF
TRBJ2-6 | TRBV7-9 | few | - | TGTGCCAGCAGCTTAGCGGACCGTTTGTGGAGCTCTGGGGCCAACGTCCTGACTTTC | CASSLADRLWSSGANVLTF
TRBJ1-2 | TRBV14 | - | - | TGTGCCAGCAGCCAAGCTCCCTATGGCTACACCTTC | CASSQAPYGYTF
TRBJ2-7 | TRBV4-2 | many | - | TGTGCCAGCAGCCAAGTCTCCGGGGACGAGCAGTACTTC | CASSQVSGDEQYF
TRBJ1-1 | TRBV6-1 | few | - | TGTGCCAGCAGTAAAGGGGACCACACTGAAGCTTTCTTT | CASSKGDHTEAFF
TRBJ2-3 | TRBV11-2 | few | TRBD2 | TGTGCCAGCAGCCCGACTAGCGGGAGCACAGATACGCAGTATTTT | CASSPTSGSTDTQYF
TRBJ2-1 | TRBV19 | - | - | TGTGCCAGTAGTAATACTAACTACAATGAGCAGTTCTTC | CASSNTNYNEQFF
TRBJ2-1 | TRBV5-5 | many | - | TGTGCCAGCAGCTCCTTCGATAATGAGCAGTTCTTC | CASSSFDNEQFF
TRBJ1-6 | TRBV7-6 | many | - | TGTGCCAGCAGCTTATGGAATTCACCCCTCCACTTT | CASSLWNSPLHF
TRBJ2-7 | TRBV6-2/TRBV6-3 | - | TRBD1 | TGTGCCAGCAGAGAGGGGGCTTCCTACGAGCAGTACTTC | CASREGASYEQYF
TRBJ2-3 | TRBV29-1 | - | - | TGCAGCGTTGAGAAGGGGGCTAGCGCAGATACGCAGTATTTT | CSVEKGASADTQYF
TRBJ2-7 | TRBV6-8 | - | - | TGTGCCAGCAGTTATACGGAGGCCTCCTACGAGCAGTACTTC | CASSYTEASYEQYF
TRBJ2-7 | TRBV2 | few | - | TGTGCCAGCAGCGAAGCAACAGGGACTACCTACGAGCAGTACTTC | CASSEATGTTYEQYF
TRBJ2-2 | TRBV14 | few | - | TGTGCCAGCAGCCAGCTGCAGGGCGGCGGCGGGGAGCTGTTTTTT | CASSQLQGGGGELFF
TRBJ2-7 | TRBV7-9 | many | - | TGTGCCAGCAGCCACGATCCCCGCAGCGAGCAGTACTTC | CASSHDPRSEQYF
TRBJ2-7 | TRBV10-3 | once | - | TGTGCCATCTCCGTGAGGGACAAAGGTTTCTACGAGCAGTACTTC | CAISVRDKGFYEQYF
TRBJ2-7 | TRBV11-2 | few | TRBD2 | TGTGCCAGCAGCTTAGATCGGCCTGGGGGAGGGTACGAGCAGTACTTC | CASSLDRPGGGYEQYF
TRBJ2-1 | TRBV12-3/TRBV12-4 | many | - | TGTGCCAGCACCCCTACAAACGATGAGCAGTTCTTC | CASTPTNDEQFF
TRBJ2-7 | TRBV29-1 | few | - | TGCAGCGCGGTTCCCAGGGGTAGCTACGAGCAGTACTTC | CSAVPRGSYEQYF
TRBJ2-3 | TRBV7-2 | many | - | TGTGCCAGCAGCTTAGTGGTATTCCCCTCTAGCACAGATACGCAGTATTTT | CASSLVVFPSSTDTQYF
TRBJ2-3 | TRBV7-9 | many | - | TGTGCCAGCAGCCGCCCCGGCATGGACACAGATACGCAGTATTTT | CASSRPGMDTDTQYF
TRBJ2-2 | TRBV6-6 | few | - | TGTGCCAGCAGTCCCCAAACCGGGGAGCTGTTTTTT | CASSPQTGELFF
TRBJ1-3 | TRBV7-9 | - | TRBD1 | TGTGCCAGCAGCGTACTACAGGGGACGGCCGGAAACACCATATATTTT | CASSVLQGTAGNTIYF
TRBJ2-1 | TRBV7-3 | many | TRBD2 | TGTGCCAGCAGCTTTGAGCGGGGGGCTTTCAATGAGCAGTTCTTC | CASSFERGAFNEQFF
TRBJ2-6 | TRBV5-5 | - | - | TGTGCCAGCAGCACAACCCCTGGGGCCAACGTCCTGACTTTC | CASSTTPGANVLTF
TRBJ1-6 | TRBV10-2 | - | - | TGCGCCAGCAGGACAGAGAGCTCCTATAATTCACCCCTCCACTTT | CASRTESSYNSPLHF
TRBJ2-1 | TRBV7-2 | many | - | TGTGCCAGCACCGTAGGCACAGGTTTAGGCGAGAATGAGCAGTTCTTC | CASTVGTGLGENEQFF
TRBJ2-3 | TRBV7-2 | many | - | TGTGCCAGCAGGGATCGAGGGGGGGCTCAGACAGATACGCAGTATTTT | CASRDRGGAQTDTQYF
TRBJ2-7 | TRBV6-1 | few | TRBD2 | TGTGCCAGCACGTTTCGAGCGGGGGCTCTTTACGAGCAGTACTTC | CASTFRAGALYEQYF
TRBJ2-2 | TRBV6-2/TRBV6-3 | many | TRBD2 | TGTGCCAGCAGTCTGGGACTAGCGGTTTCCACCGGGGAGCTGTTTTTT | CASSLGLAVSTGELFF
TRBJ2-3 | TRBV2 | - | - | TGTGCCAGCGACTCAGGGGAGCTCAGCACAGATACGCAGTATTTT | CASDSGELSTDTQYF
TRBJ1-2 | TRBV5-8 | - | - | TGTGCCAGCAGCCGACCAGGGACCGGGCGGGATGGCTACACCTTC | CASSRPGTGRDGYTF
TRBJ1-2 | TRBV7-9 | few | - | TGTGCCAGCAGCTTAGAGCCCAGCTATGGCTACACCTTC | CASSLEPSYGYTF
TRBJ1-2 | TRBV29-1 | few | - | TGCAGCGTTTCTGAGGGGGACTATGGCTACACCTTC | CSVSEGDYGYTF